These 20 T cell receptor beta chains originate from one sample sequenced in a study of shared clonotypes between healthy human individuals. Sequenced by immunoSEQ multiplex PCR; TCRdb stores in-frame clones only, minus some. The sample holds 600,000 to 750,000 clones, over 55% seen once. The specimen was memory CD4+ T cells sorted from blood. Stated subset: CD45RA-negative fraction. The source is a young woman in good health.

Comments on this clone: A much larger clone is a single base away; this may be a read error. Other DNA sequences from this sample encode an identical CDR3 as well. This chain connects TRBV7-9 to TRBJ2-7; D ambiguous. CDR1 is SEHNR and CDR2 is FQNEAQ in the germline V gene (reference sequence). V was cut by 2 bases and J by 0 bases, with 2 bases left in between. The CDR3 loop spans 12 amino acids. The CDR3 DNA sequence: TGTGCCAGCAGCTTAAGCTCCTACGAGCAGTACTTC. Translating it yields CASSLSSYEQYF.

V gene TRBV7-9 combines with J gene TRBJ2-1; no firm D call. V was pared by 0 bases and J by 3 bases, with 15 bases between. The CDR3 loop spans 17 amino acids. CDR1 and CDR2 from the germline V gene are SEHNR and FQNEAQ (reference sequence). The CDR3 nucleotides are TGTGCCAGCAGCTTAGCGTGGCAGGAGTTGTACTACAATGAGCAGTTCTTC. Amino acid sequence: CASSLAWQELYYNEQFF.

The V call is TRBV28, the J call TRBJ1-4; 9 nucleotides align to TRBD1. This CDR3 spans 17 amino acids. The germline V gene encodes CDR1 MDHEN and CDR2 SYDVKM. With V trimmed by 4 bases and J by 7 bases, 13 bases remained unmatched. CDR3 protein: CASSSYGTGGLREKLFF. Here the CDR3 DNA reads TGTGCCAGCAGTTCCTACGGAACAGGGGGCCTACGTGAAAAACTGTTTTTT.

This clone has just a few counts. The chain carries TRBV28 and TRBJ2-7; no definite D call. The CDR3 has 14 amino acids. Trimming stripped 6 bases from V and 1 base from J, with 13 bases between. Germline V CDR1 and CDR2: MDHEN, SYDVKM. The CDR3 DNA is TGTGCCAGCAGGGGCCTAGAAAAGTCCTACGAGCAGTACTTC. Translated: CASRGLEKSYEQYF.

The rearrangement links TRBV6-5 to TRBJ2-7, with 10 positions matching TRBD2. The CDR3 sequence is 15 residues long. V dropped 1 base and J dropped 5; count of bases not matched to a gene: 5. Looked up from germline, CDR1 is MNHEY and CDR2 is SVGAGI. CDR3 amino acids: CASSYLGLAAHEQYF. CDR3 in DNA: TGTGCCAGCAGTTACTTAGGACTAGCGGCCCACGAGCAGTACTTC.

The J gene is TRBJ2-3, the V gene TRBV25-1; 8 bases are a match to TRBD1. Germline assignment: CDR1 MGHDK and CDR2 SYGVNS. V shed 4 bases, J shed 1 base, and the junction held 4 bases outside the gene matches. CDR3 length: 15 residues. CDR3 sequence: CASSGGQGRTDTQYF. CDR3 nucleotide sequence: TGTGCCAGCAGTGGAGGACAGGGTCGCACAGATACGCAGTATTTT.

V is TRBV11-2 and J is TRBJ2-1; 8 bases align to TRBD2. V lost 5 bases, J lost 6 bases, and 12 bases stayed unmatched. The CDR3 totals 16 residues. Looked up from germline, CDR1 is SGHAT and CDR2 is FQNNGV. The DNA for the CDR3 is TGTGCCAGCAGCGGTCTAGCGGGTCTAGGATCCAATGAGCAGTTCTTC. Encoded protein: CASSGLAGLGSNEQFF.

The rearrangement links TRBV27 to TRBJ2-7; 10 nucleotides align to TRBD2. This CDR3 is 15 amino acids long. Germline assignment: CDR1 MNHEY and CDR2 SMNVEV (reference sequence). V shed 6 bases and J 0 bases; nucleotides not matched to a gene: 5. The CDR3 DNA reads as TGTGCCAGCAGACCTAGCGGGAGTGTCTCCTACGAGCAGTACTTC. It translates to CASRPSGSVSYEQYF.

V and J are TRBV10-2 and TRBJ2-1, with 12 bases matching TRBD2. V shed 6 bases and J 6 bases; nucleotides not matched to a gene: 3. Germline lookup yields CDR1 WSHSY and CDR2 SAAADI. The CDR3 has 14 amino acids. In DNA, the CDR3 is TGCGCCAGCAGGCTAGCGGGAGGGAGCAATGAGCAGTTCTTC. Translation: CASRLAGGSNEQFF.

This clone has just a few counts. The chain recombines TRBV18 with TRBJ2-7, with D unresolved. Trimming left V 6 bases short and J 8 bases short, with 17 bases between. The CDR3 sequence is 13 residues long. CDR1 is KGHSH, CDR2 LQKENI, per germline. CDR3 amino acids: CASSELSYDKQYF. Written as DNA, the CDR3 is TGTGCCAGCTCGGAGCTATCCTACGATAAGCAGTACTTC.

This chain joins TRBV10-1 and TRBJ2-1; 9 bases are shared with TRBD2. There are 15 residues in the CDR3. From germline, CDR1 is WNHNN and CDR2 SYGVQD (reference sequence). V lost 2 bases to trimming and J lost 7 bases; unmatched junction nucleotides: 6. This CDR3 reads CASSENLAGLNEQFF. The CDR3 DNA reads TGCGCCAGCAGTGAGAACCTAGCGGGACTTAATGAGCAGTTCTTC.

The rearrangement links TRBV10-3 to TRBJ2-1, with unresolved D. Germline lookup yields CDR1 ENHRY and CDR2 SYGVKD. This CDR3 is built from 15 residues. The ends were cut back, 11 bases at V and 1 base at J, with 18 bases in the middle. DNA of the CDR3: TGTGCCGCTAGAGCGACCGGCGGTTCCTACAATGAGCAGTTCTTC. Encoded protein: CAARATGGSYNEQFF.

This clone was seen once. This may stem from a read error, because a much larger clone lies one nucleotide away. The V call is TRBV7-7, the J call TRBJ2-3; D gene uncertain. This CDR3 has 13 residues. CDR1 and CDR2 from the germline V gene are SSHAT and FNYEAQ (reference sequence). V was cut by 2 bases and J by 1 base, with 4 bases left in between. The CDR3 nucleotides read TGTGCCAGCAGCTTATCGGGCACAGATACGCAGTATTTT. Amino acid sequence: CASSLSGTDTQYF.

This sequence joins TRBV28 and TRBJ1-2, with D possibly being TRBD1 (6 bases). With 6 bases removed from V and 4 bases from J, the gap between germline ends came to 15 bases. The CDR3 is made up of 14 amino acids. Germline V gene lookup returns CDR1 MDHEN and CDR2 SYDVKM. The CDR3 bases are TGTGCCAGCAGCCCTCACAGGGCCTCCTATGGCTACACCTTC. Its translation: CASSPHRASYGYTF.

As concerns this clone: Other DNA sequences of this sample code for an identical CDR3. The genes are TRBV5-1 and TRBJ2-7; D gene ambiguous. Germline V lookup: CDR1 SGHRS, CDR2 YFSETQ. This CDR3 region has 12 residues. V dropped 0 bases and J dropped 7 bases, with 8 bases sitting between them. The CDR3 DNA reads TGCGCCAGCAGCTTGGGGCTTCGGGAGCAGTACTTC. Translating it yields CASSLGLREQYF.

This CDR3 reads CASSPGPSTDTQYF. The CDR3 bases are TGTGCCAGCAGTCCAGGGCCTAGCACAGATACGCAGTATTTT. The rearrangement joins TRBV27 to TRBJ2-3; the D gene is possibly TRBD1 (5 bases). CDR3 length equals 14 residues. V gave up 5 bases and J gave up 0 bases, with 9 bases separating them. CDR1 is MNHEY and CDR2 is SMNVEV in the germline V gene (reference sequence).

This clone came up many times. The sample has other DNA sequences that encode this CDR3 too. This rearrangement joins TRBV28 to TRBJ2-7; the match to TRBD1 covers 12 bases. V shed 5 bases and J 5 bases; nucleotides not matched to a gene: 10. Per germline, CDR1 MDHEN and CDR2 SYDVKM. The CDR3 is 16 residues long. In nucleotides, the CDR3 is TGTGCCAGCAGTCCCCCGGGACAGGGGGCAAAAAACGAGCAGTACTTC. It codes for CASSPPGQGAKNEQYF.

The CDR3 here is CSASPLGSDLYEQYF. The CDR3 bases are TGCAGCGCTTCTCCCCTCGGGAGCGATCTTTATGAGCAGTACTTC. V is TRBV29-1 and J is TRBJ2-7; D is possibly TRBD2 (6 bases). The germline V gene has CDR1 SQVTM and CDR2 ANQGSEA. V lost 7 bases, J lost 7 bases, and 26 bases lay in between. This CDR3 has 15 amino acids.

The chain employs TRBV28 and TRBJ1-5, with D unclear. The length of the CDR3 is 14 residues. Trimming left V 7 bases short and J 6 bases short, with 16 bases between. Per the germline V gene, CDR1 is MDHEN and CDR2 is SYDVKM. CDR3 in DNA: TGTGCCAGCACCAAAAGTACCGGTTCTCAGCCCCAGCATTTT. It codes for CASTKSTGSQPQHF.

This clone was recorded only once. The CDR3 sequence is CASSLESGLGTGELFF. The CDR3 DNA reads as TGTGCCAGCAGCTTGGAGTCGGGACTAGGAACCGGGGAGCTGTTTTTT. The chain has TRBV5-4 and TRBJ2-2; 8 bases are shared with TRBD2. From germline, CDR1 is SGHNT and CDR2 YYREEE (reference sequence). V gave up 0 bases and J gave up 5 bases; unmatched junction bases: 6. This CDR3 is built from 16 residues.